Presented here are 9 T cell receptor beta chains from one specimen sequenced in a study of CD8 T cells in ankylosing spondylitis. TCRdb passed the 5' RACE reads through MiXCR, listing each CDR3 protein once. The repertoire has 350,000 to 450,000 distinct CDR3 sequences, roughly 27% of them found once; the top ten carry roughly 0.9%. These receptors are not linked to any known antigen. Overall study results and limits: Roughly eight highly homologous variants made up a TCR beta motif, and this motif appeared characteristic of ankylosing spondylitis blood.

The specimen sequenced was blood, either unsorted or a sorted T cell fraction (not recorded which). Every receptor here comes from a male donor with ankylosing spondylitis.

The chain carries TRBV29-1 and TRBJ2-5; D possibly corresponds to TRBD2 (6 bases). Germline lookup yields CDR1 SQVTM and CDR2 ANQGSEA. V was trimmed by 0 bases and J by 2 bases, leaving 10 bases between them. There are 14 residues in the CDR3. The CDR3 is CSVEEFRGQETQYF. The CDR3 DNA follows: TGCAGCGTTGAAGAGTTTCGGGGGCAAGAGACCCAGTACTTC. Full variable domain (missing parts from reference TRBV29-1 and TRBJ2-5): SAVISQKPSRDICQRGTSLTIQCQVDSQVTMMFWYRQQPGQSLTLIATANQGSEATYESGFVIDKFPISRPNLTFSTLTVSNMSPEDSSIYLCSVEEFRGQETQYFGPGTRLLVL.

This clonotype was observed a few times. CDR3 sequence reads: CASSLAETGGLFLSGANVLTF. The CDR3 region has the DNA TGTGCCAGCAGCTTGGCAGAGACAGGGGGTCTCTTTCTCTCTGGGGCCAACGTCCTGACTTTC. J is TRBJ2-6 and V is TRBV5-4, with 9 bases identical to TRBD1. The CDR3 contains 21 residues. The V gene end was trimmed by 0 bases and the J gene end by 0 bases; junction bases not matched to a gene: 13. Germline lookup yields CDR1 SGHNT and CDR2 YYREEE (reference sequence).

The CDR3 protein is CASTVGSYYGYTF. For the CDR3, the DNA is TGTGCCAGCACGGTCGGGTCCTACTATGGCTACACCTTC. The genes are TRBV2 and TRBJ1-2; D remains ambiguous. The V end was cut by 7 bases, the J end by 3 bases, with 12 bases between. Germline V gene sequence: CDR1 SNHLY, CDR2 FYNNEI. The CDR3 length is 13 residues.

The rearrangement joins TRBV5-1 to TRBJ2-3, with D possibly matching TRBD2 (6 bases). V was clipped by 9 bases and J by 0 bases, with 14 bases between them. The V gene's germline CDR1 is SGHRS and CDR2 YFSETQ. The CDR3 is 14 residues long. CDR3 amino acids: CATRRERSTDTQYF. In nucleotides, the CDR3 is TGCGCCACCCGGCGGGAACGAAGCACAGATACGCAGTATTTT.

The chain employs TRBV12-3 or TRBV12-4 and TRBJ1-2, with no clear D. The ends were cut back, 2 bases at V and 5 bases at J, with 9 bases in the middle. This CDR3 region has 13 residues. The CDR3 nucleotides read TGTGCCAGCAGTTTAAGCCTCAGTTATGGCTACACCTTC. Translated, it gives CASSLSLSYGYTF.

The chain recombines TRBV20-1 with TRBJ2-5, with D tentatively TRBD2 (5 bases). V lost 6 bases and J 7 bases, leaving 6 bases between the germline ends. Per germline, CDR1 DFQATT and CDR2 SNEGSKA (reference sequence). This CDR3 region has 9 residues. Here the CDR3 DNA reads TGCAGTGCAGGAGGGACCCAGTACTTC. This sequence encodes CSAGGTQYF.

This chain uses TRBV4-2 with TRBJ1-6; D uncertain. The CDR3 length is 16 residues. The V end lost 2 bases, the J end lost 8 bases, and 16 bases lay between the germline ends. CDR1 is LGHNA, CDR2 YNFKEQ, per germline. CDR3 in amino acids: CASSQFYTIPDSPLHF. The CDR3 region has the DNA TGTGCCAGCAGCCAATTTTACACGATCCCGGATTCACCCCTCCACTTT.

In its sample, this clonotype is medium-sized (0.01 to 0.1%). The J gene is TRBJ2-7, the V gene TRBV20-1; no reliable D call. The CDR3 totals 13 residues. Trimming took 0 bases from V and 6 from J, leaving 12 bases between them. Germline CDR1 is DFQATT and CDR2 is SNEGSKA (reference sequence). The CDR3 sequence is CSARDLGMGEQYV. As DNA, the CDR3 is TGCAGTGCTAGAGATCTGGGAATGGGCGAGCAGTACGTC.

The rearrangement uses TRBV29-1 and TRBJ2-5; D possibly corresponds to TRBD2 (5 bases). CDR3 length: 12 amino acids. V shed 5 bases and J shed 2 bases, with 9 bases lying between them. Germline V gene lookup returns CDR1 SQVTM and CDR2 ANQGSEA. The DNA for the CDR3 is TGCAGCGTTCTCTCGGGGCAAGAGACCCAGTACTTC. This encodes CSVLSGQETQYF.